These T cell receptor beta chains were read from a single sample in a study of blood T cell repertoires in COVID-19. The table came from immunoSEQ multiplex PCR; TCRdb's copy has only in-frame clones and leaves some out. This repertoire shows roughly 81,000 clones, about 83% found once; its top ten account for approximately 37%. Source material: peripheral blood. The source is a man of 80 years or more with active or convalescent COVID-19. CDR3s include the opening cysteine and the closing phenylalanine or tryptophan. A D gene is named only where the DNA matches it firmly. Only part of the rows carry a size: once, few, many, or a class if the clone is expanded.

TRBJ1-6 . TRBD1 TRBV11-2 CASSFGTGLYNSPLHF TGTGCCAGCAGCTTTGGGACAGGGCTCTATAATTCACCCCTCCACTTT
TRBJ1-3 few . TRBV29-1 CSVDASGNTIYF TGCAGCGTTGATGCCAGTGGAAACACCATATATTTT
TRBJ2-3 . TRBD2 TRBV7-2 CASSFPRLAGAQYF TGTGCCAGCAGCTTCCCGCGACTAGCGGGAGCGCAGTATTTT
TRBJ2-7 . . TRBV19 CASSVGTPNSEQYF TGTGCCAGTAGTGTCGGGACTCCTAACAGCGAGCAGTACTTC
TRBJ2-1 . . TRBV4-1 CASSQGSAGSYEQFF TGCGCCAGCAGCCAAGGGTCAGCGGGCTCCTACGAGCAGTTCTTC
TRBJ2-5 . TRBD2 TRBV19 CASSMRLAGVETQYF TGTGCCAGTAGTATGAGACTAGCGGGGGTGGAGACCCAGTACTTC
TRBJ2-7 . . TRBV2 CASNKMTGTPYEQYF TGTGCCAGCAACAAAATGACAGGAACTCCCTACGAGCAGTACTTC
TRBJ2-1 . TRBD1 TRBV19 CASSIQGVGEQFF TGTGCCAGTAGTATCCAGGGGGTGGGTGAGCAGTTCTTC
TRBJ1-6 . TRBD1 TRBV6-1 CASSEMTGGGNSPLHF TGTGCCAGCAGTGAAATGACAGGGGGTGGAAATTCACCCCTCCACTTT
TRBJ1-5 once . TRBV4-3 CASSLIVGGNQPQHF TGCGCCAGCAGCCTCATCGTAGGAGGCAATCAGCCCCAGCATTTT
TRBJ1-4 . . TRBV29-1 CSVGSVGKLFF TGCAGCGTTGGTTCGGTCGGAAAACTGTTTTTT
TRBJ2-1 . TRBD2 TRBV7-2 CASSRLTSMNGEQFF TGTGCCAGCAGTCGACTGACTAGCATGAACGGTGAGCAGTTCTTC
TRBJ1-5 . . TRBV10-3 CAISEGTGFAPQHF TGTGCCATCAGTGAGGGTACAGGGTTCGCGCCCCAGCATTTT
TRBJ2-2 . . TRBV19 CASKPGGSNTGELFF TGTGCCAGTAAACCCGGAGGATCGAACACCGGGGAGCTGTTTTTT
TRBJ1-5 . . TRBV19 CASTQYLGQSSNQPQHF TGTGCCAGTACCCAGTATCTCGGACAGAGTAGCAATCAGCCCCAGCATTTT
TRBJ2-1 few TRBD1 TRBV12-3/TRBV12-4 CASSRDRGNEQFF TGTGCCAGCAGCCGGGACAGGGGGAATGAGCAGTTCTTC
TRBJ1-2 . . TRBV19 CASSRTTNYGYTF TGTGCCAGTAGTCGGACAACTAACTATGGCTACACCTTC
TRBJ1-6 . TRBD1 TRBV9 CASSPRTGAYNSPLHF TGTGCCAGCAGCCCGAGGACAGGGGCCTATAATTCACCCCTCCACTTT
TRBJ1-2 . . TRBV19 CASSMRALYGYTF TGTGCCAGTAGTATGCGGGCCCTCTATGGCTACACCTTC
TRBJ2-3 . . TRBV7-8 CASSLGRWVLDTQYF TGTGCCAGCAGCTTAGGGCGGTGGGTTTTGGATACGCAGTATTTT
TRBJ1-1 . TRBD1 TRBV12-5 CASGRTGRNTEAFF TGTGCTAGTGGTCGGACAGGACGGAACACTGAAGCTTTCTTT
TRBJ2-3 once TRBD2 TRBV9 CASSDTSVANTDTQYF TGTGCCAGCAGCGACACTAGCGTCGCTAACACAGATACGCAGTATTTT
TRBJ2-7 . . TRBV2 CASSEDPQSVAVVYF TGTGCCAGCAGTGAAGACCCCCAATCAGTGGCGGTAGTCTACTTC
TRBJ2-3 . . TRBV21-1 CASTETSGGAADTQYF TGTGCCAGCACCGAGACTAGCGGGGGGGCCGCAGATACGCAGTATTTT
TRBJ2-4 once TRBD1 TRBV24-1 CATSDPRRTGGDIQYF TGTGCCACCAGTGACCCCCGGAGGACAGGGGGGGACATTCAGTACTTC
TRBJ2-7 . TRBD1 TRBV6-5 CASRFVGQGAEQYF TGTGCCAGCAGGTTCGTGGGACAGGGCGCCGAGCAGTACTTC
TRBJ2-7 . TRBD1 TRBV2 CASVPGTGGYEQYF TGTGCCAGCGTCCCCGGGACAGGGGGCTACGAGCAGTACTTC
TRBJ1-3 . . TRBV6-5 CASSGGGNTIYF TGTGCCAGCAGCGGGGGAGGAAACACCATATATTTT
TRBJ2-5 . TRBD2 TRBV7-3 CASSQRGGPQETQYF TGTGCCAGCAGCCAACGGGGGGGCCCTCAAGAGACCCAGTACTTC
TRBJ2-2 once TRBD2 TRBV5-1 CASSRLAGDRYGELFF TGCGCCAGCAGCCGTCTAGCGGGGGATAGATACGGGGAGCTGTTTTTT
TRBJ2-7 . TRBD2 TRBV7-2 CASSNPSGSEQYF TGTGCCAGCAGCAACCCTAGCGGGAGCGAGCAGTACTTC
TRBJ2-1 . . TRBV28 CASSHLDRNYNEQFF TGTGCCAGCTCTCACCTCGACAGAAACTACAATGAGCAGTTCTTC
TRBJ1-2 once TRBD1 TRBV7-2 CASSLGTGESFGYTF TGTGCCAGCAGCTTGGGGACAGGGGAGTCGTTCGGCTACACCTTC
TRBJ2-7 . TRBD2 TRBV7-9 CASSHGGLGPYEQYF TGTGCCAGCAGCCACGGGGGGTTGGGCCCCTACGAGCAGTACTTC
TRBJ2-7 . . TRBV3-1/TRBV3-2 CASASVGGEQYF TGTGCCAGCGCCAGCGTTGGCGGGGAGCAGTACTTC
TRBJ1-6 . . TRBV6-5 CASRFLPRAYSPLHF TGTGCCAGCAGATTTTTACCGCGGGCTTATTCACCCCTCCACTTT
TRBJ1-2 . . TRBV7-2 CASSPRGIFGYTF TGTGCCAGCAGCCCAAGGGGTATTTTTGGTTACACCTTC
TRBJ1-1 few TRBD1 TRBV27 CASKVGQGAYGAEAFF TGTGCCAGCAAAGTAGGTCAGGGGGCATACGGTGCTGAAGCTTTCTTT
TRBJ2-3 once . TRBV2 CASSDPSGGWRDTQYF TGTGCCAGCAGTGACCCTTCGGGGGGCTGGAGAGATACGCAGTATTTT
TRBJ1-1 . TRBD1 TRBV4-1 CASSQVPGQGTANTEAFF TGCGCCAGCAGCCAAGTTCCGGGACAGGGGACGGCGAACACTGAAGCTTTCTTT
TRBJ1-1 . . TRBV5-1 CASSSGQMNTEAFF TGCGCCAGCAGCTCCGGACAGATGAACACTGAAGCTTTCTTT
TRBJ2-2 . TRBD2 TRBV28 CASSLGGRVGTGELFF TGTGCCAGCAGTTTAGGCGGGAGAGTTGGCACCGGGGAGCTGTTTTTT
TRBJ2-2 . TRBD2 TRBV19 CASSLAGDTGELFF TGTGCCAGTAGTCTAGCGGGGGACACCGGGGAGCTGTTTTTT
TRBJ2-6 . TRBD2 TRBV10-3 CAIRPGLAGGSSGANVLTF TGTGCCATAAGACCGGGACTAGCGGGGGGGAGCTCTGGGGCCAACGTCCTGACTTTC
TRBJ1-3 . . TRBV3-1/TRBV3-2 CASSQVLTGNTIYF TGTGCCAGCAGCCAAGTTTTAACTGGAAACACCATATATTTT
TRBJ2-7 . TRBD1 TRBV14 CASSQDRWGDRSFYEQYF TGTGCCAGCAGCCAAGATCGGTGGGGGGACAGGTCTTTCTACGAGCAGTACTTC
TRBJ2-1 . TRBD2 TRBV27 CASSTSEREAYNEQFF TGTGCCAGCAGTACCTCGGAGCGGGAGGCCTACAATGAGCAGTTCTTC
TRBJ1-5 few TRBD1 TRBV18 CASSDRVSNQPQHF TGTGCCAGCTCCGACAGGGTCAGCAATCAGCCCCAGCATTTT
TRBJ2-5 . . TRBV3-1/TRBV3-2 CATSVFGQRSQETQYF TGTGCCACCTCAGTTTTCGGTCAGCGGAGCCAAGAGACCCAGTACTTC
TRBJ1-6 . TRBD1 TRBV10-3 CAISAQGGNSPLHF TGTGCCATCAGTGCCCAGGGGGGTAATTCACCCCTCCACTTT
TRBJ1-4 few . TRBV19 CASSIATGINEKLFF TGTGCCAGTAGTATAGCAACCGGGATCAATGAAAAACTGTTTTTT
TRBJ2-5 . TRBD1 TRBV18 CASSPGQVETQYF TGTGCCAGCTCACCGGGACAGGTGGAGACCCAGTACTTC
TRBJ2-1 once TRBD1 TRBV14 CASTSGGAVNEQFF TGTGCCAGCACCTCAGGGGGCGCGGTCAATGAGCAGTTCTTC